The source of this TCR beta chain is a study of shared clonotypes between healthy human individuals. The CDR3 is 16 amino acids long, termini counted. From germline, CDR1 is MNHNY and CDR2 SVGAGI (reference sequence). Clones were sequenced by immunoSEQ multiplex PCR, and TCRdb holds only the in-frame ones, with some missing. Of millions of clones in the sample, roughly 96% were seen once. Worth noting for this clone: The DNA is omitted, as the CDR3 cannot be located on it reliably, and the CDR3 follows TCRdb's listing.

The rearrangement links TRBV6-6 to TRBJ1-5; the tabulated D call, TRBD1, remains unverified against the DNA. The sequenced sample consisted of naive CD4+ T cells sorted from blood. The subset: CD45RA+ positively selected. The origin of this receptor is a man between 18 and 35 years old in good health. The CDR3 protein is CASSTSTGHSNQPQHF.